These 3 T cell receptor beta chains came from one sample sequenced in a study of T cell responses to AZD1222 COVID-19 vaccine (dated by TCRdb to about 2021). This sample's time point label indicates: about 28 days (+/-7) after the second vaccine dose. Library construction relied on the immunoSEQ multiplex PCR assay. This immuneACCESS table, as held by TCRdb, lists in-frame sequences with V and J called but not all clones. Of the missing ones, under half trace to an unresolved V gene in checked studies; the others have no known cause. Recorded for this sample are 190,000 or so clones; just over 90% of them occurred a single time. Around 3.7% of the sample is held by the ten biggest clonotypes. The sequencing here drew on peripheral blood, taken 28 days after the second AZD1222 dose. These receptors came from an adult who received the AZD1222 COVID-19 vaccine.

The chain is built from TRBV7-2 and TRBJ2-7; 11 nucleotides line up with TRBD2. V was clipped by 3 bases and J by 3 bases; unmatched bases: 4. Germline V lookup: CDR1 SGHTA, CDR2 FQGNSA. The CDR3 is 15 residues long. The CDR3 DNA is TGTGCCAGCAGCTTTTCCGGGACTAGCGGCTACGAGCAGTACTTC. Amino acids: CASSFSGTSGYEQYF.

This clone has just one count. The chain couples TRBV6-5 to TRBJ1-3; maybe TRBD1 (5 bases). The CDR3 runs 13 residues. Between the trimmed V and J ends, which lost 7 bases and 2 bases, there was a span of 9 bases. CDR1 and CDR2 (germline): MNHEY, SVGAGI. The CDR3 DNA reads as TGTGCCAGCACTCCAGGGACTGGAAACACCATATATTTT. This sequence encodes CASTPGTGNTIYF.

The chain links TRBV18 to TRBJ2-3, with 11 bases fitting TRBD2. The CDR3 sequence is 16 residues long. Germline CDR1 KGHSH, CDR2 LQKENI. V gave up 6 bases and J gave up 2 bases; unmatched junction bases: 7. This CDR3 reads CASSPRLAGLTDTQYF. The DNA of the CDR3 is TGTGCCAGCTCTCCCCGACTAGCGGGACTCACAGATACGCAGTATTTT. The whole variable domain, remainder taken from reference TRBV18 and TRBJ2-3, is NAGVMQNPRHLVRRRGQEARLRCSPMKGHSHVYWYRQLPEEGLKFMVYLQKENIIDESGMPKERFSAEFPKEGPSILRIQQVVRGDSAAYFCASSPRLAGLTDTQYFGPGTRLTVL.